This is a list of T cell receptor beta chains from one sample in a study of shared clonotypes between healthy human individuals. Sequenced by immunoSEQ multiplex PCR; TCRdb stores in-frame clones only, minus some. The sample includes 400,000 or so clones, roughly 96% of them seen just once. Specimen: memory CD8+ T cells sorted from blood. The receptors originated from a man under 40 in good health. CDR3s include the opening cysteine and the closing phenylalanine or tryptophan. Fields, in order: D gene, V gene, J gene, clone size, CDR3 protein, CDR3 DNA. The D gene is left open where the match is weak. Expanded clones get a size class; other rows say once, few or many, or leave the size out.

D: TRBD1; V: TRBV5-6; J: TRBJ1-1; size: NA; CDR3: CASSTGDTEAFF; DNA: TGTGCCAGCAGCACAGGGGACACTGAAGCTTTCTTT
D: NA; V: TRBV2; J: TRBJ2-1; size: NA; CDR3: CASSSYNEQFF; DNA: TGTGCCAGCAGCTCCTACAATGAGCAGTTCTTC
D: NA; V: TRBV7-9; J: TRBJ2-7; size: once; CDR3: CASSPLRDTGYYEQYF; DNA: TGTGCCAGCAGCCCGCTCCGGGACACCGGGTACTACGAGCAGTACTTC
D: TRBD1; V: TRBV5-1; J: TRBJ2-5; size: once; CDR3: CASSLADRETQYF; DNA: TGCGCCAGCAGCTTGGCGGACAGGGAGACCCAGTACTTC
D: NA; V: TRBV11-3; J: TRBJ2-1; size: NA; CDR3: CASSSSMAYNEQFF; DNA: TGTGCCAGCAGTTCCAGCATGGCCTACAATGAGCAGTTCTTC
D: NA; V: TRBV28; J: TRBJ1-3; size: NA; CDR3: CASSFTGAHSGNTIYF; DNA: TGTGCCAGCAGTTTTACGGGGGCCCACTCTGGAAACACCATATATTTT
D: NA; V: TRBV5-8; J: TRBJ1-5; size: NA; CDR3: CASSQPPGWSNQPQHF; DNA: TGTGCCAGCAGCCAACCCCCGGGATGGAGCAATCAGCCCCAGCATTTT
D: NA; V: TRBV2; J: TRBJ1-4; size: NA; CDR3: CASSMTFFNEKLFF; DNA: TGTGCCAGCAGTATGACCTTTTTTAATGAAAAACTGTTTTTT
D: NA; V: TRBV11-1; J: TRBJ2-4; size: NA; CDR3: CASSLGTNIQYF; DNA: TGTGCCAGCAGCTTAGGGACAAACATTCAGTACTTC
D: NA; V: TRBV2; J: TRBJ2-4; size: once; CDR3: CASILQIAKNIQYF; DNA: TGTGCCAGCATTCTGCAGATAGCCAAAAACATTCAGTACTTC
D: TRBD2; V: TRBV27; J: TRBJ2-1; size: NA; CDR3: CASSLLSGRRDNEQFF; DNA: TGTGCCAGCAGTTTGTTGAGCGGGAGGAGGGACAATGAGCAGTTCTTC
D: TRBD1; V: TRBV2; J: TRBJ1-3; size: NA; CDR3: CASSQDRGKSGNTIYF; DNA: TGTGCCAGCAGTCAAGACAGGGGAAAGTCTGGAAACACCATATATTTT
D: TRBD1; V: TRBV27; J: TRBJ2-5; size: NA; CDR3: CASSSQHRGETQYF; DNA: TGTGCCAGCAGTTCGCAACACAGGGGAGAGACCCAGTACTTC
D: NA; V: TRBV5-4; J: TRBJ2-7; size: NA; CDR3: CASSLGTPGTYEQYF; DNA: TGTGCCAGCAGTCTGGGGACGCCCGGCACCTACGAGCAGTACTTC
D: TRBD1; V: TRBV6-1; J: TRBJ1-5; size: NA; CDR3: CASSPGQGSSQPQHF; DNA: TGTGCCAGCTCCCCGGGACAGGGGTCGAGTCAGCCCCAGCATTTT
D: TRBD2; V: TRBV4-2; J: TRBJ2-7; size: NA; CDR3: CASSQGEGGRREQYF; DNA: TGTGCCAGCAGCCAAGGGGAGGGAGGGCGACGCGAGCAGTACTTC
D: NA; V: TRBV10-3; J: TRBJ2-3; size: NA; CDR3: CAISDRTNSTDTQYF; DNA: TGTGCCATCAGTGATCGGACTAATAGCACAGATACGCAGTATTTT
D: TRBD2; V: TRBV19; J: TRBJ2-1; size: NA; CDR3: CASRSGASGIYNEQFF; DNA: TGTGCCAGTAGGTCGGGAGCTAGCGGGATCTACAATGAGCAGTTCTTC
D: NA; V: TRBV28; J: TRBJ1-1; size: NA; CDR3: CASSRDSHTEAFF; DNA: TGTGCCAGCAGTCGGGACTCCCACACTGAAGCTTTCTTT
D: NA; V: TRBV28; J: TRBJ2-1; size: NA; CDR3: CASSLTGPSRQFF; DNA: TGTGCCAGCAGTTTGACAGGTCCTAGTAGACAGTTCTTC
D: TRBD2; V: TRBV6-5; J: TRBJ2-7; size: NA; CDR3: CASSYALAGAYEQYF; DNA: TGTGCCAGCAGTTACGCGCTAGCGGGAGCCTACGAGCAGTACTTC
D: NA; V: TRBV6-5; J: TRBJ2-3; size: NA; CDR3: CASSQADTQYF; DNA: TGTGCCAGCAGCCAGGCAGATACGCAGTATTTT
D: NA; V: TRBV7-9; J: TRBJ2-1; size: NA; CDR3: CASSSPPTWAAYNEQFF; DNA: TGTGCCAGCAGCTCGCCACCGACTTGGGCAGCCTACAATGAGCAGTTCTTC
D: NA; V: TRBV21-1; J: TRBJ1-5; size: NA; CDR3: CASSKSLAGFPQPQHF; DNA: TGTGCCAGCAGCAAAAGTCTGGCGGGGTTTCCACAGCCCCAGCATTTT
D: NA; V: TRBV6-1; J: TRBJ1-1; size: NA; CDR3: CASSTTWFNTEAFF; DNA: TGTGCCAGCAGTACCACATGGTTCAACACTGAAGCTTTCTTT
D: TRBD2; V: TRBV6-5; J: TRBJ2-7; size: NA; CDR3: CASSLGLAGSYEQYF; DNA: TGTGCCAGCAGTCTGGGACTAGCGGGCTCCTACGAGCAGTACTTC
D: NA; V: TRBV4-1; J: TRBJ2-5; size: NA; CDR3: CASTQGRDLQETQYF; DNA: TGCGCCAGCACCCAGGGGCGGGACCTGCAAGAGACCCAGTACTTC
D: TRBD2; V: TRBV2; J: TRBJ2-1; size: NA; CDR3: CASSFLAEIYNEQFF; DNA: TGTGCCAGCAGCTTTCTAGCGGAGATTTACAATGAGCAGTTCTTC
D: NA; V: TRBV27; J: TRBJ2-2; size: NA; CDR3: CASSSVTGELFF; DNA: TGTGCCAGCAGTTCCGTCACCGGGGAGCTGTTTTTT
D: TRBD1; V: TRBV30; J: TRBJ1-3; size: NA; CDR3: CAWSRTGRGNTIYF; DNA: TGTGCCTGGAGTAGGACAGGGAGAGGAAACACCATATATTTT
D: NA; V: TRBV19; J: TRBJ2-1; size: once; CDR3: CASRSRDYTHNEQFF; DNA: TGTGCCAGTAGGAGCCGGGATTACACACACAATGAGCAGTTCTTC
D: NA; V: TRBV10-1; J: TRBJ2-3; size: NA; CDR3: CASSGGSTDTQYF; DNA: TGCGCCAGCAGTGGGGGCAGCACAGATACGCAGTATTTT
D: TRBD2; V: TRBV10-3; J: TRBJ2-1; size: NA; CDR3: CAISEWGLAGGYNEQFF; DNA: TGTGCCATCAGTGAGTGGGGACTAGCGGGAGGGTACAATGAGCAGTTCTTC
D: TRBD2; V: TRBV7-2; J: TRBJ2-1; size: NA; CDR3: CASSLLPPGLAGSWNEQFF; DNA: TGTGCCAGCAGCTTACTTCCCCCGGGACTAGCGGGAAGTTGGAATGAGCAGTTCTTC
D: NA; V: TRBV4-1; J: TRBJ2-7; size: NA; CDR3: CASSLTIKSYEQYF; DNA: TGCGCCAGCAGTCTAACCATAAAGTCCTACGAGCAGTACTTC
D: NA; V: TRBV4-1; J: TRBJ2-4; size: once; CDR3: CASSQVKPQAKNIQYF; DNA: TGCGCCAGCAGCCAAGTGAAACCCCAAGCCAAAAACATTCAGTACTTC
D: TRBD2; V: TRBV10-3; J: TRBJ2-5; size: NA; CDR3: CAISESRTSGRETQYF; DNA: TGTGCCATCAGTGAGTCAAGGACTAGCGGGAGAGAGACCCAGTACTTC
D: NA; V: TRBV10-1; J: TRBJ2-2; size: NA; CDR3: CASARRAGELFF; DNA: NA
D: TRBD1; V: TRBV6-1; J: TRBJ2-2; size: NA; CDR3: CASRRDREVTGELFF; DNA: TGTGCCAGCCGCCGGGACAGGGAAGTTACCGGGGAGCTGTTTTTT
D: NA; V: TRBV5-6; J: TRBJ1-5; size: NA; CDR3: CASSLRGIGNQPQHF; DNA: TGTGCCAGCAGCTTGAGGGGGATAGGCAATCAGCCCCAGCATTTT
D: TRBD2; V: TRBV7-9; J: TRBJ2-3; size: once; CDR3: CASSLGETSGTDTQYF; DNA: TGTGCCAGCAGCTTAGGAGAGACTAGCGGTACAGATACGCAGTATTTT
D: NA; V: TRBV28; J: TRBJ1-5; size: NA; CDR3: CASRINGRGNQPQHF; DNA: TGTGCCAGCAGAATCAACGGACGGGGCAATCAGCCCCAGCATTTT
D: NA; V: TRBV20-1; J: TRBJ1-5; size: NA; CDR3: CSASGRGSQHF; DNA: TGCAGTGCTAGCGGTCGTGGGTCCCAGCATTTT
D: NA; V: TRBV4-2; J: TRBJ2-5; size: NA; CDR3: CASSERGEETQYF; DNA: TGTGCCAGCAGCGAAAGAGGGGAGGAGACCCAGTACTTC
D: NA; V: TRBV5-4; J: TRBJ2-2; size: NA; CDR3: CASSLALGLNTGELFF; DNA: TGTGCCAGCAGCTTGGCTCTAGGACTGAACACCGGGGAGCTGTTTTTT
D: NA; V: TRBV27; J: TRBJ1-2; size: NA; CDR3: CASRSRAYGYTF; DNA: TGTGCCAGCAGGAGCCGAGCCTATGGCTACACCTTC
D: TRBD1; V: TRBV5-5; J: TRBJ2-7; size: NA; CDR3: CASSPGQGAYEQYF; DNA: TGTGCCAGCAGCCCGGGACAGGGGGCGTACGAGCAGTACTTC
D: NA; V: TRBV30; J: TRBJ2-2; size: NA; CDR3: CAWSVLTGRLVGELFF; DNA: TGTGCCTGGAGTGTACTTACAGGGCGTTTAGTCGGGGAGCTGTTTTTT
D: NA; V: TRBV15; J: TRBJ2-2; size: NA; CDR3: CATSRDLAVGGELFF; DNA: TGTGCCACCAGCAGAGATTTAGCAGTGGGCGGGGAGCTGTTTTTT
D: TRBD1; V: TRBV9; J: TRBJ1-2; size: NA; CDR3: CASTLTGEYYGYTF; DNA: TGTGCCAGCACCTTAACAGGGGAGTACTATGGCTACACCTTC
D: NA; V: TRBV27; J: TRBJ2-7; size: NA; CDR3: CASSPPRRPPYEQYF; DNA: TGTGCCAGCAGTCCGCCCCGGCGCCCGCCCTACGAGCAGTACTTC